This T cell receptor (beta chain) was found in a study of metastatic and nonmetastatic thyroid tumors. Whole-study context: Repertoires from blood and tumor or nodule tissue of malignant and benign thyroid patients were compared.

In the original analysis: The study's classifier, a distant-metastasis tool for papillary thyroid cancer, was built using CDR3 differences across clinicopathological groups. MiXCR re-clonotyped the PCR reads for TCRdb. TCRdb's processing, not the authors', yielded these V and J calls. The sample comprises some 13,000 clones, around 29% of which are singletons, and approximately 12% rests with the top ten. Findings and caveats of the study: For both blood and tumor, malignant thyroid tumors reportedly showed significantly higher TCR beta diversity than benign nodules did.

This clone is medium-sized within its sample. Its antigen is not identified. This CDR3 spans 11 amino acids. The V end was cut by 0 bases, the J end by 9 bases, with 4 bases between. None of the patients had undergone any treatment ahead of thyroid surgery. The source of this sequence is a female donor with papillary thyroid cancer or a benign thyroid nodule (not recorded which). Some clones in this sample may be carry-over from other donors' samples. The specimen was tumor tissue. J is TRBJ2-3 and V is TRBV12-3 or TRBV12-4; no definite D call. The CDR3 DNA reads TGTGCCAGCAGTTTAGCGCAAACGCAGTATTTT. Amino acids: CASSLAQTQYF.